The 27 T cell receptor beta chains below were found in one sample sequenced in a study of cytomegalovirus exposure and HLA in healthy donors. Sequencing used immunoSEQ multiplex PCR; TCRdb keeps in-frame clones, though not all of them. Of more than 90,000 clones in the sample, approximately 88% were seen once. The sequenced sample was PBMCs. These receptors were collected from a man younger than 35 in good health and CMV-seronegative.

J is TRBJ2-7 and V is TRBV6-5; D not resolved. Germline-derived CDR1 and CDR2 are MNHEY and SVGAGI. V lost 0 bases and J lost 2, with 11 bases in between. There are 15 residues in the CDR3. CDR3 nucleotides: TGTGCCAGCAGTTACTCGAGACTCCCGCCCTACGAGCAGTACTTC. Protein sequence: CASSYSRLPPYEQYF.

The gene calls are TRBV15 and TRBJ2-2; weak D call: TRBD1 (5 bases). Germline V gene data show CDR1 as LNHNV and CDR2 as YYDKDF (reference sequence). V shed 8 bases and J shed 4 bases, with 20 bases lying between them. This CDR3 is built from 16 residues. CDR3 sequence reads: CATRPPAAGSTGELFF. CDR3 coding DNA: TGTGCCACCCGACCCCCCGCGGCAGGGTCCACCGGGGAGCTGTTTTTT.

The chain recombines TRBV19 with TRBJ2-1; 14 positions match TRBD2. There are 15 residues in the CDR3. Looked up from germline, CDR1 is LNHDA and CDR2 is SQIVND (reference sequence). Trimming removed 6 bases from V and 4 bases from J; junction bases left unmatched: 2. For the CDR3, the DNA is TGTGCCAGTAGAAGACTAGCGGGGGGGTACAATGAGCAGTTCTTC. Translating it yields CASRRLAGGYNEQFF.

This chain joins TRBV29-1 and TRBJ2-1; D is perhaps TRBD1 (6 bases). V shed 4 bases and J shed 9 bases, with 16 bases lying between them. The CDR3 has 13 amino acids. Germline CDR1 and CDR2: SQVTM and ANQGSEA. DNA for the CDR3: TGCAGCGTTGTGGACAGCGCCCGTGGTGAGCAGTTCTTC. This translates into CSVVDSARGEQFF.

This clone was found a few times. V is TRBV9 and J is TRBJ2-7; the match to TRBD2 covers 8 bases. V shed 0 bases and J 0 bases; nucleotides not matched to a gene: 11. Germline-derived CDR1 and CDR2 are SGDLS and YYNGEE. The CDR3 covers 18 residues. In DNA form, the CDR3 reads TGTGCCAGCAGCGTAGGGGATAGCGGGGCCTTTAGCTCCTACGAGCAGTACTTC. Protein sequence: CASSVGDSGAFSSYEQYF.

CDR3 sequence reads: CATSTGTSGRNEQFF. The CDR3 coding sequence is TGTGCCACCAGCACCGGGACTAGCGGGAGAAATGAGCAGTTCTTC. This chain uses TRBV15 with TRBJ2-1, with TRBD2 matching over 14 bases. J lost 7 bases, V lost 4 bases, and 3 bases had no gene match. From germline, CDR1 is LNHNV and CDR2 YYDKDF (reference sequence). The CDR3 has 15 amino acids. Together with reference TRBV15 and TRBJ2-1, the CDR3 gives the full variable domain: DAMVIQNPRYQVTQFGKPVTLSCSQTLNHNVMYWYQQKSSQAPKLLFHYYDKDFNNEADTPDNFQSRRPNTSFCFLDIRSPGLGDTAMYLCATSTGTSGRNEQFFGPGTRLTVL.

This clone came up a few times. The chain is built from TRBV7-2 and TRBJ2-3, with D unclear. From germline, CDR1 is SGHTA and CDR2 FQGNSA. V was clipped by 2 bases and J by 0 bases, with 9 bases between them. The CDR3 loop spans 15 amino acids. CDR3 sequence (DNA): TGTGCCAGCAGCTTAAATCTATGGAGCACAGATACGCAGTATTTT. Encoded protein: CASSLNLWSTDTQYF.

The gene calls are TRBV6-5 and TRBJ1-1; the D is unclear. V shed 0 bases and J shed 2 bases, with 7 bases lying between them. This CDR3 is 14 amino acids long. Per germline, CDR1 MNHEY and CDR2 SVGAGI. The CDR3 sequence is CASSYSEGNTEAFF. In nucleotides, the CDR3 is TGTGCCAGCAGTTACTCGGAGGGAAACACTGAAGCTTTCTTT.

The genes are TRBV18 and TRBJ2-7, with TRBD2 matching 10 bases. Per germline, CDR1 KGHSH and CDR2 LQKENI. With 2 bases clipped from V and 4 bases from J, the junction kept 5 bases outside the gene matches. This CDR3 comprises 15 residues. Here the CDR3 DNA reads TGTGCCAGCTCACCAACGGCACTAGCGGGATACGAGCAGTACTTC. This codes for CASSPTALAGYEQYF.

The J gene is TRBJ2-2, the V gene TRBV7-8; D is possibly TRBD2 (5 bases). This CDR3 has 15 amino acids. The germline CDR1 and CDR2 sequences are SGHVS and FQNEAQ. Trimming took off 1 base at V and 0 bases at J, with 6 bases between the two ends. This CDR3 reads CASSLVGANTGELFF. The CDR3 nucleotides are TGTGCCAGCAGCTTAGTGGGAGCGAACACCGGGGAGCTGTTTTTT.

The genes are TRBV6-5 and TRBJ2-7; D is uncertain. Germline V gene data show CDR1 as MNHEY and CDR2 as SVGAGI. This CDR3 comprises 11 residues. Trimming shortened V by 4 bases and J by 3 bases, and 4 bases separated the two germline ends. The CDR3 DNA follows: TGTGCCAGCAGTTCATTCTACGAGCAGTACTTC. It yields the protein CASSSFYEQYF.

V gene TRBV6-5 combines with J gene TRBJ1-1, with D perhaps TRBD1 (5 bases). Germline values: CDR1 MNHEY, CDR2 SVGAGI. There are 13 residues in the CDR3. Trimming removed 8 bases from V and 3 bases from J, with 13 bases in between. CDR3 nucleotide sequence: TGTGCCAGCGGCAGGGTCGATTACACTGAAGCTTTCTTT. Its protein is CASGRVDYTEAFF.

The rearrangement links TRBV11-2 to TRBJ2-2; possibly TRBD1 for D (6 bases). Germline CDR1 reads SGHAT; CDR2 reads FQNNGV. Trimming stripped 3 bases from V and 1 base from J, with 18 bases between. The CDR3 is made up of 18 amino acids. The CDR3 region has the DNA TGTGCCAGCAGCTTGATTCTGCTAGCAGGGGTGAACACCGGGGAGCTGTTTTTT. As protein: CASSLILLAGVNTGELFF. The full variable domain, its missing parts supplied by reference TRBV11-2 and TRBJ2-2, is EAGVAQSPRYKIIEKRQSVAFWCNPISGHATLYWYQQILGQGPKLLIQFQNNGVVDDSQLPKDRFSAERLKGVDSTLKIQPAKLEDSAVYLCASSLILLAGVNTGELFFGEGSRLTVL.

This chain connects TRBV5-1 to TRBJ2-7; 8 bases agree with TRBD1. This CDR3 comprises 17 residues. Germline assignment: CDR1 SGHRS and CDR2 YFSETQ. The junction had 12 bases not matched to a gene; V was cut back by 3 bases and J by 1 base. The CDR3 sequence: CASSSTSYGQGSYEQYF. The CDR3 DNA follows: TGCGCCAGCAGCTCAACAAGCTACGGACAGGGATCCTACGAGCAGTACTTC. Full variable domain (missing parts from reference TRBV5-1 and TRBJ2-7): KAGVTQTPRYLIKTRGQQVTLSCSPISGHRSVSWYQQTPGQGLQFLFEYFSETQRNKGNFPGRFSGRQFSNSRSEMNVSTLELGDSALYLCASSSTSYGQGSYEQYFGPGTRLTVT.

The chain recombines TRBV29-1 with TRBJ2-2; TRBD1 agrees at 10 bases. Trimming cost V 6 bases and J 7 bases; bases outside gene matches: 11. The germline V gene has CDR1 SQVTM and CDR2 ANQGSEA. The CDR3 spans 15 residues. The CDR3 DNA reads TGCAGCGTCGTACATCGGACAGGGGGTGACGGGGAGCTGTTTTTT. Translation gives CSVVHRTGGDGELFF.

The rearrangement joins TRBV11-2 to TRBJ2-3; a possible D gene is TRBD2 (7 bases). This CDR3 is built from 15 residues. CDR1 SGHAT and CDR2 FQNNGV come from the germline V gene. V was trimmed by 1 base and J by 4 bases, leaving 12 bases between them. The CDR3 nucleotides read TGTGCCAGCAGCTTAGCGGGGGGCCTATCAGATACGCAGTATTTT. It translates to CASSLAGGLSDTQYF.

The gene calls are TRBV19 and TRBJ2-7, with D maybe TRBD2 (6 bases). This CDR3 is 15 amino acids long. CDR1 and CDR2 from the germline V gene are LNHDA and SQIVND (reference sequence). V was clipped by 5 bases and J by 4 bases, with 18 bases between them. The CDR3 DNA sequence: TGTGCCAGTAGTGACCACCTTGGGAGGACGTACGAGCAGTACTTC. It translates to CASSDHLGRTYEQYF.

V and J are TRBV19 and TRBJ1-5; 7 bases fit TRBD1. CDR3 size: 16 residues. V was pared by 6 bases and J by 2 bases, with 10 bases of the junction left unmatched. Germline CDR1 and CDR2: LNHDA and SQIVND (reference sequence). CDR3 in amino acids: CASRAPNRGGNQPQHF. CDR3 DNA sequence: TGTGCCAGTAGAGCCCCAAACAGGGGAGGCAATCAGCCCCAGCATTTT.

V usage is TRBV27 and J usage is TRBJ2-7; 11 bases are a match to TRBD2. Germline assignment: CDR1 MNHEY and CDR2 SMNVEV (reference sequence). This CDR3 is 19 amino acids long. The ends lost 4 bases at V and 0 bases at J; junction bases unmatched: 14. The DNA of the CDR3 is TGTGCCAGCAGTTCCCGAGATAGCGGGAGGGCAAAAAACTCCTACGAGCAGTACTTC. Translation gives CASSSRDSGRAKNSYEQYF.

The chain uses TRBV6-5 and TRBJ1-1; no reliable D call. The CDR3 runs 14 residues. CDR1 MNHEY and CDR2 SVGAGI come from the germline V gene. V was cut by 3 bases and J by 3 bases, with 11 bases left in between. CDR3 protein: CASSYLSGYTEAFF. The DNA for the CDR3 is TGTGCCAGCAGTTATCTATCGGGGTACACTGAAGCTTTCTTT.

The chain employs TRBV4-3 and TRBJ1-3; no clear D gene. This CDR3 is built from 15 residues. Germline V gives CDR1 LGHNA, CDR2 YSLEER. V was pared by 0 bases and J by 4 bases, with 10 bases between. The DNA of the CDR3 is TGCGCCAGCAGCCAAGATCAAACAGTAGGAAACACCATATATTTT. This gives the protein CASSQDQTVGNTIYF.

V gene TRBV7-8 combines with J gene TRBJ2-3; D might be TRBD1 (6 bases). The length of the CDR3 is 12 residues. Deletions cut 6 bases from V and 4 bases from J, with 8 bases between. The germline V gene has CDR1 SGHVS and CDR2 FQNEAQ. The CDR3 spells CASRQGSDTQYF. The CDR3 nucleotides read TGTGCCAGCAGGCAGGGGTCAGATACGCAGTATTTT.

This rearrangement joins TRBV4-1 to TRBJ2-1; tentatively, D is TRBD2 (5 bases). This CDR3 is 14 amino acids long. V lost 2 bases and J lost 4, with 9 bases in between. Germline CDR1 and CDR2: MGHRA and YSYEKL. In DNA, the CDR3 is TGCGCCAGCAGCCAAAGGAGCGGTTACAATGAGCAGTTCTTC. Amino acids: CASSQRSGYNEQFF.

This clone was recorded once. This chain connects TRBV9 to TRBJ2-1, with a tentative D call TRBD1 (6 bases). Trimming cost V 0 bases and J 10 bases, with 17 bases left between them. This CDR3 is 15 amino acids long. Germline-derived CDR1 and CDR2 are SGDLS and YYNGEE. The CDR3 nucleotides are TGTGCCAGCAGCGTAGCTGGCGACAGGACGGGCGAGCAGTTCTTC. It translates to CASSVAGDRTGEQFF.

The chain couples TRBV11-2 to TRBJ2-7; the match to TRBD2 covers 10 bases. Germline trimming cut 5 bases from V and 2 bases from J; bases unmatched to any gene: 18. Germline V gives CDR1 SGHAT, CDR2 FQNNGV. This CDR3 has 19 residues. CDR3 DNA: TGTGCCAGCAGCCTCCTTCGGGGCGCTAGCGGGAGAGGGGCCTACGAGCAGTACTTC. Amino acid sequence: CASSLLRGASGRGAYEQYF.

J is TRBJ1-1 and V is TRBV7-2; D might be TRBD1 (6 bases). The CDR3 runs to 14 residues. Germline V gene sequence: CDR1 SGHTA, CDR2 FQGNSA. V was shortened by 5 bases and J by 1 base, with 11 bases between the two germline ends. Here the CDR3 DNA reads TGTGCCAGCAGCCTAGACAGGACGAACACTGAAGCTTTCTTT. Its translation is CASSLDRTNTEAFF.

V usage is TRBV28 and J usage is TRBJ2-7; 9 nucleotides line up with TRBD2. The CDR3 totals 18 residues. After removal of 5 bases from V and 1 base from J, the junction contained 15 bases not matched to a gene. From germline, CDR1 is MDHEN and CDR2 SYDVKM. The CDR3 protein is CASSPDRLAGPRSYEQYF. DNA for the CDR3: TGTGCCAGCAGTCCAGATCGGCTAGCGGGGCCAAGATCCTACGAGCAGTACTTC.